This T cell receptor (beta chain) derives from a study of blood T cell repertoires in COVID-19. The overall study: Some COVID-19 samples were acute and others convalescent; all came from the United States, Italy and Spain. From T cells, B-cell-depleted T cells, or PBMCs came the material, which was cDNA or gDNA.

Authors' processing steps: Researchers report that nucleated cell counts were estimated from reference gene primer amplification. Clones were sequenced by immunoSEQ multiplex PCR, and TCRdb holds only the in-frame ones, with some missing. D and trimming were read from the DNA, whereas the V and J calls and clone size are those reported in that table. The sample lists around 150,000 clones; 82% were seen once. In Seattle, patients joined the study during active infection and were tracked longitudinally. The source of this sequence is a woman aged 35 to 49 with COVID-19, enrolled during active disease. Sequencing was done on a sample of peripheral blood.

In DNA, the CDR3 is TGTGCCAGCAGCGTAGCTCTATCGGGGGGACGCCAAGAGACCCAGTACTTC. It encodes CASSVALSGGRQETQYF. The V and J genes are TRBV9 and TRBJ2-5; 7 bases agree with TRBD2. There are 17 residues in the CDR3. The V gene end was trimmed by 0 bases and the J gene end by 1 base; junction bases not matched to a gene: 9. Germline CDR1 SGDLS, CDR2 YYNGEE.